This T cell receptor (beta chain) was captured in a study of blood T cell repertoires in COVID-19. V shed 3 bases and J shed 5 bases, with 11 bases lying between them. The CDR3 contains 13 residues. The assay was immunoSEQ multiplex PCR, and TCRdb's table has in-frame clones only and misses some. The table lists about 220,000 clones, more than 65% of them singletons, with 2% to 2.5% in the top ten. Sequenced sample: peripheral blood. The clonotype comes from a woman aged 55-69 years with acute or convalescent COVID-19. This chain connects TRBV12-3 or TRBV12-4 to TRBJ2-7; D is uncertain. The CDR3 DNA reads as TGTGCCAGCAGTTTGAGTCTAGTCCACGAGCAGTACTTC. Protein: CASSLSLVHEQYF.